Given below is one T cell receptor beta chain in context. Antigen unknown. The data were taken from a study of shared clonotypes between healthy human individuals. Once extracted for a subset, genomic DNA was divided evenly among several immunoSEQ plates. TCRdb's table, derived via immunoSEQ multiplex PCR, lists solely in-frame clones and lacks some. The sample shows some 1,100,000 clones, roughly 74% of them seen only once. Germline V gene sequence: CDR1 SNHLY, CDR2 FYNNEI. V lost 4 bases and J lost 0; bases outside the gene matches: 4. This CDR3 contains 15 residues. Whole-study results and caveats: It was observed that roughly 5.5% of naive CD4 clonotypes were shared across a handful of donors. Naive subsets generally exceeded memory subsets in estimated richness.

The chain recombines TRBV2 with TRBJ2-3; 7 positions agree with TRBD2. The sequencing sample was made of memory CD4+ T cells from PBMCs. Subset described: CD45RA-negative fraction. The clonotype was recovered from a man younger than 35 in good health. Some clones in this sample may be carry-over from other donors' samples. CDR3 loop: CASSGGSGSTDTQYF. For the CDR3, the DNA is TGTGCCAGCAGTGGAGGTAGCGGGAGCACAGATACGCAGTATTTT. Drawing the rest from reference TRBV2 and TRBJ2-3, the complete variable domain is EPEVTQTPSHQVTQMGQEVILRCVPISNHLYFYWYRQILGQKVEFLVSFYNNEISEKSEIFDDQFSVERPDGSNFTLKIRSTKLEDSAMYFCASSGGSGSTDTQYFGPGTRLTVL.